Listed below are T cell receptor beta chains from one sample, sequenced in a study of identical twins. TCRdb re-derived calls from the 5' RACE reads in MiXCR, one entry per CDR3 protein. The data hold approximately 500,000 distinct CDR3 sequences, with over 12% observed a single time. In addition, the sample was reused for a study of yellow fever vaccine responses in identical twins.

Material for sequencing was CD4+ T cells sorted from blood. These receptor sequences come from a young woman in good health. Both conserved end residues are part of each CDR3. D genes are given only for firm matches. Clone size is given for some rows only: seen once, a few or many times, or a class if the clone is expanded.

TRBV2,NA,TRBJ1-6,NA,CASSDDSPLHF,TGTGCCAGCAGTGATGATTCACCCCTCCACTTT
TRBV12-3/TRBV12-4,NA,TRBJ2-4,few,CASSLGQLAKNIQYF,TGTGCCAGCAGCCTTGGACAGTTAGCCAAAAACATTCAGTACTTC
TRBV7-9,NA,TRBJ2-5,few,CASSLGDRSQETQYF,TGTGCCAGCAGCTTAGGCGACAGGAGCCAAGAGACCCAGTACTTC
TRBV4-1,TRBD2,TRBJ2-7,few,CASSQLAGAVYEQYF,TGCGCCAGCAGCCAACTAGCGGGAGCTGTTTACGAGCAGTACTTC
TRBV12-3/TRBV12-4,TRBD1,TRBJ1-4,NA,CASRRQGNEKLFF,TGTGCCAGCAGGCGACAGGGTAACGAAAAACTGTTTTTT
TRBV3-1,NA,TRBJ2-1,NA,CASSQGEMEQFF,TGTGCCAGCAGCCAAGGGGAAATGGAGCAGTTCTTC
TRBV7-2,NA,TRBJ2-6,NA,CASSGTGTNSGANVLTF,TGTGCCAGCAGCGGAACCGGGACCAACTCTGGGGCCAACGTCCTGACTTTC
TRBV5-1,TRBD1,TRBJ2-2,few,CASSSNRGQTGELFF,TGCGCCAGCAGCTCAAACAGGGGGCAGACCGGGGAGCTGTTTTTT
TRBV12-3/TRBV12-4,TRBD1,TRBJ1-5,few,CASSLTRQGGQPQHF,TGTGCCAGCAGTTTGACGAGACAGGGTGGTCAGCCCCAGCATTTT
TRBV20-1,TRBD2,TRBJ2-1,few,CSARLAGVHEQFF,TGCAGTGCCCGACTAGCGGGAGTCCATGAGCAGTTCTTC
TRBV6-5,NA,TRBJ1-2,few,CASSSIQGGGYTF,TGTGCCAGCAGTTCGATACAGGGAGGCGGCTACACCTTC
TRBV29-1,TRBD1,TRBJ1-1,few,CSGGQGRETEAFF,TGCAGCGGCGGACAGGGGAGGGAGACTGAAGCTTTCTTT
TRBV20-1,TRBD2,TRBJ2-3,many,CSATPRGGGTDTQYF,TGCAGTGCTACCCCCCGGGGGGGAGGCACAGATACGCAGTATTTT
TRBV20-1,TRBD1,TRBJ1-2,NA,CSARDRTGTAYGYTF,TGCAGTGCTAGAGATAGGACCGGGACAGCCTATGGCTACACCTTC
TRBV6-4,NA,TRBJ2-3,few,CASSPEGDTQYF,TGTGCCAGCAGTCCCGAGGGAGATACGCAGTATTTT